Reported below is one TCR beta chain. This specimen belongs to a study of T cell changes during pregnancy in multiple sclerosis. The length of the CDR3 is 13 residues. V lost 6 bases to trimming and J lost 2 bases; unmatched junction nucleotides: 3. CDR1 is MNHNS, CDR2 SASEGT, per germline. TCRdb's table, derived via immunoSEQ multiplex PCR, lists solely in-frame clones and lacks some. This sample yields tens of thousands of clones, of which roughly 93% are seen a single time; 1% to 1.5% belongs to the top ten. The specimen was peripheral blood, collected in the second trimester of pregnancy. The source of this sequence is a female donor with multiple sclerosis, enrolled in a pregnancy study. The chain carries TRBV6-1 and TRBJ1-2, with 7 nucleotides matching TRBD1. The chain's CDR3 is CASRPDRNYGYTF. DNA for the CDR3: TGTGCCAGCAGACCGGACAGGAACTATGGCTACACCTTC.